The source of this T cell receptor beta chain is a study of neurological immune-mediated disorders. Overall study: Multiple sclerosis patients numbered approximately 34, of whom roughly 31 were relapsing-remitting and 3 secondary progressive. Study-wide findings and caveats: Private repertoires in all groups were suggested by the finding that expanded clones across subjects shared no CDR3 amino acid sequences.

This clonotype has ten or more counts. Its antigen is unidentified. It was by 5'RACE with 10-nucleotide random UMIs that the cDNA was made. In TCRdb, the 5' RACE reads were re-called with MiXCR into one record per CDR3 protein. The sample carries about 71,000 distinct CDR3 sequences, 4.5% recorded once. For the unsorted libraries, 2 million PBMCs stored at -80 C served as input. CDR3 length equals 12 residues. The V and J ends lost 7 bases and 2 bases, in that order; junction bases with no gene match: 1. The germline gives CDR1 MNHNS, CDR2 SASEGT. This clonotype originated in a man in his thirties or forties with multiple sclerosis. The J gene is TRBJ2-7, the V gene TRBV6-1; TRBD1 agrees at 8 bases. Sequenced sample: PBMCs. The DNA of the CDR3 is TGTGCCAGCAACAGGGGGGCCTACGAGCAGTACTTC. Translation gives CASNRGAYEQYF.